A single sample gave rise to the 19 T cell receptor beta chains below, sequenced in a study of T cells in Graves' hyperthyroidism and ophthalmopathy. The CDR3 regions of TCR beta were amplified from RNA transcripts. Primed by the HTBI set, a first-round RT-PCR was run on the TCR CDR3. TCRdb reprocessed the multiplex PCR reads with MiXCR, giving one entry per CDR3 protein. The sample consists of around 190,000 distinct CDR3 sequences, about 18% of them appearing once. The sequenced sample was blood. These receptors were collected from a woman aged 50 to 60 with Graves' hyperthyroidism.

The chain joins TRBV6-1 to TRBJ1-2, with D tentatively TRBD1 (6 bases). Germline V lookup: CDR1 MNHNS, CDR2 SASEGT. V gave up 8 bases and J gave up 4 bases, with 17 bases separating them. The CDR3 sequence is 14 residues long. The CDR3 loop reads CASLRGAAGYGYTF. DNA of the CDR3: TGTGCCAGCCTACGGGGGGCGGCCGGCTATGGCTACACCTTC.

This clonotype was observed at least ten times. The chain joins TRBV29-1 to TRBJ2-1; D not certain. Germline V gene data show CDR1 as SQVTM and CDR2 as ANQGSEA. V shed 5 bases and J shed 0 bases, with 8 bases lying between them. The CDR3 totals 13 residues. The CDR3, as DNA: TGCAGCGTTTGGTCGTACTCCTACAATGAGCAGTTCTTC. Amino acid sequence: CSVWSYSYNEQFF.

This clonotype has more than one count but fewer than ten. V is TRBV4-1 and J is TRBJ2-7; unclear D gene. The CDR3 extends over 15 amino acids. The germline V gene encodes CDR1 MGHRA and CDR2 YSYEKL. V was clipped by 0 bases and J by 7 bases, with 16 bases between them. CDR3 DNA: TGCGCCAGCAGCCAAGACGCCACGCCGCGACGAGAGCAGTACTTC. This encodes CASSQDATPRREQYF.

This chain links TRBV5-1 with TRBJ1-2; D ambiguous. Germline V gene data show CDR1 as SGHRS and CDR2 as YFSETQ. This CDR3 has 19 amino acids. Trimming cost V 4 bases and J 0 bases, with 25 bases left between them. This chain's CDR3 is CASSPVILRPGTPNYGYTF. The CDR3 DNA sequence: TGCGCCAGCAGCCCAGTAATTCTAAGACCGGGAACTCCTAACTATGGCTACACCTTC. Full variable domain (remainder filled in from reference TRBV5-1 and TRBJ1-2): KAGVTQTPRYLIKTRGQQVTLSCSPISGHRSVSWYQQTPGQGLQFLFEYFSETQRNKGNFPGRFSGRQFSNSRSEMNVSTLELGDSALYLCASSPVILRPGTPNYGYTFGSGTRLTVV.

This clonotype was recorded at least ten times. The chain employs TRBV6-1 and TRBJ2-5; D is possibly TRBD1 (5 bases). V was clipped by 6 bases and J by 2 bases, with 10 bases between them. The CDR3 is 13 residues long. Germline assignment: CDR1 MNHNS and CDR2 SASEGT. CDR3 sequence: CASRVTGQETQYF. Written as DNA, the CDR3 is TGTGCCAGCAGAGTTACAGGACAAGAGACCCAGTACTTC.

This chain links TRBV5-5 with TRBJ1-6, with 7 bases lining up with TRBD1. CDR1 is SGHKS and CDR2 is YYEKEE in the germline V gene (reference sequence). The CDR3 is 14 amino acids. J lost 16 bases, V lost 0 bases, and 10 bases had no gene match. CDR3 loop: CASSLAAGGLSLHF. CDR3 sequence (DNA): TGTGCCAGCAGCTTGGCGGCAGGGGGTCTATCACTCCACTTT. The entire variable domain, with the rest obtained from reference TRBV5-5 and TRBJ1-6, is as follows: DAGVTQSPTHLIKTRGQQVTLRCSPISGHKSVSWYQQVLGQGPQFIFQYYEKEERGRGNFPDRFSARQFPNYSSELNVNALLLGDSALYLCASSLAAGGLSLHFGNGTRLTVT.

This clonotype has a count of ten or more. The V and J genes are TRBV5-1 and TRBJ1-3; TRBD1 matches at 11 bases. The V gene's germline CDR1 is SGHRS and CDR2 YFSETQ. The CDR3 runs 17 residues. Losses at the gene ends were 4 bases for V and 4 bases for J; bases not matched to a gene: 10. CDR3 region: CASSPRGQGASGNTIYF. As DNA, the CDR3 is TGCGCCAGCAGCCCCAGAGGACAGGGGGCGTCCGGAAACACCATATATTTT.

This clonotype was recorded at least ten times. V is TRBV7-8 and J is TRBJ2-5; 12 bases match TRBD2. The CDR3 spans 19 residues. Losses at the gene ends were 0 bases for V and 0 bases for J; bases not matched to a gene: 8. Germline V gene lookup returns CDR1 SGHVS and CDR2 FQNEAQ. This chain's CDR3 is CASSLATSGGLIYQETQYF. CDR3 nucleotide sequence: TGTGCCAGCAGCTTAGCCACTAGCGGGGGGCTAATCTACCAAGAGACCCAGTACTTC.

This clonotype was detected many times. The V gene is TRBV7-9, the J gene TRBJ2-7, with TRBD1 matching 10 bases. This CDR3 spans 14 amino acids. The V gene's germline CDR1 is SEHNR and CDR2 FQNEAQ (reference sequence). Losses at the gene ends were 5 bases for V and 6 bases for J; bases not matched to a gene: 7. CDR3 DNA sequence: TGTGCCAGCAGCCTTCCGCGGACAGGGGGCGAGCAGTACTTC. Translating it yields CASSLPRTGGEQYF.

This clonotype showed up many times. The chain combines TRBV27 with TRBJ2-5; D uncertain. The length of the CDR3 is 15 residues. Germline V lookup: CDR1 MNHEY, CDR2 SMNVEV (reference sequence). V shed 2 bases and J shed 0 bases, with 10 bases lying between them. CDR3 sequence (DNA): TGTGCCAGCAGTTTAGAGGTGGCGGACCAAGAGACCCAGTACTTC. This sequence encodes CASSLEVADQETQYF.

The chain joins TRBV9 to TRBJ1-1, with D possibly being TRBD1 (6 bases). This CDR3 spans 15 amino acids. CDR1 is SGDLS and CDR2 is YYNGEE in the germline V gene. The V end lost 0 bases, the J end lost 3 bases, and 12 bases lay between the germline ends. CDR3 sequence (DNA): TGTGCCAGCAGCGTAGGAGGGGGGCCCTACACTGAAGCTTTCTTT. Its protein product is CASSVGGGPYTEAFF. The variable domain in full, with the rest retrieved from reference TRBV9 and TRBJ1-1, is DSGVTQTPKHLITATGQRVTLRCSPRSGDLSVYWYQQSLDQGLQFLIQYYNGEERAKGNILERFSAQQFPDLHSELNLSSLELGDSALYFCASSVGGGPYTEAFFGQGTRLTVV.

This clonotype appeared many times. The J gene is TRBJ2-7, the V gene TRBV2; TRBD2 matches at 9 bases. V shed 3 bases, J shed 3 bases, and the junction held 9 bases outside the gene matches. There are 16 residues in the CDR3. Germline V gene lookup returns CDR1 SNHLY and CDR2 FYNNEI. CDR3 in amino acids: CASSEGGLAGFYEQYF. CDR3 coding DNA: TGTGCCAGCAGTGAGGGGGGGCTAGCGGGGTTCTACGAGCAGTACTTC.

In its sample, this clonotype was seen many times. The chain has TRBV11-2 and TRBJ2-7; a weak D match, TRBD1 (6 bases). Trimming took 1 base from V and 6 from J, leaving 13 bases between them. This CDR3 region has 14 residues. CDR1 and CDR2 (germline): SGHAT, FQNNGV. The CDR3 region is CASSLAGAAGEQYF. The CDR3 DNA reads TGTGCCAGCAGCTTAGCAGGGGCTGCTGGCGAGCAGTACTTC.

This clonotype has only a few counts. At one end, the junction sequence differs from germline, possibly due to a read error. This chain joins TRBV10-2 and TRBJ2-7, with D tentatively TRBD2 (6 bases). CDR3 length: 13 amino acids. CDR1 and CDR2 from the germline V gene are WSHSY and SAAADI. CDR3 bases: TGCGCCGGGGGGAACGGCGCTAACTACGAACAGTACTTC. Its protein is CAGGNGANYEQYF.

The table lists this clonotype with many counts. V gene TRBV4-3 combines with J gene TRBJ1-1; D uncertain. CDR1 is LGHNA, CDR2 YSLEER, per germline. V gave up 4 bases and J gave up 1 base, with 7 bases separating them. The CDR3 runs 13 residues. The CDR3: CASSPGENTEAFF. Written as DNA, the CDR3 is TGCGCCAGCAGCCCAGGAGAGAACACTGAAGCTTTCTTT.

The chain couples TRBV6-5 to TRBJ2-1; 16 nucleotides align to TRBD2. Germline V CDR1 and CDR2: MNHEY, SVGAGI. With 1 base clipped from V and 9 bases from J, the junction kept 6 bases outside the gene matches. CDR3 size: 17 residues. CDR3 in amino acids: CASSYFYGTSGGVEQFF. DNA for the CDR3: TGTGCCAGCAGTTACTTCTATGGGACTAGCGGGGGGGTTGAGCAGTTCTTC.

This clonotype showed up many times. This rearrangement joins TRBV11-1 to TRBJ1-1; D not resolved. Per the germline V gene, CDR1 is SGHAT and CDR2 is FQDESV (reference sequence). Trimming removed 5 bases at V and 5 bases at J, with 18 bases between. This CDR3 region has 15 residues. The CDR3 DNA is TGTGCCAGCAGCGCCGCCAAGGGTGTTCCGACTGAAGCTTTCTTT. Translation: CASSAAKGVPTEAFF.

There are a few counts of this clonotype. The genes are TRBV18 and TRBJ2-1; 11 bases align to TRBD2. CDR1 is KGHSH and CDR2 is LQKENI in the germline V gene. The V and J ends lost 5 bases and 0 bases, in that order; junction bases with no gene match: 9. The CDR3 is made up of 18 amino acids. The CDR3 loop is CASSAGTSGRSSYNEQFF. The CDR3 bases are TGTGCCAGCTCAGCCGGGACTAGCGGAAGGAGCTCCTACAATGAGCAGTTCTTC.

The table lists this clonotype with many counts. This chain joins TRBV7-9 and TRBJ1-1; D is ambiguous. CDR1 and CDR2 from the germline V gene are SEHNR and FQNEAQ (reference sequence). Trimming took 0 bases from V and 0 from J, leaving 8 bases between them. The CDR3 totals 15 residues. For the CDR3, the DNA is TGTGCCAGCAGCTTAGCGTCGGGATTGAACACTGAAGCTTTCTTT. This gives the protein CASSLASGLNTEAFF.